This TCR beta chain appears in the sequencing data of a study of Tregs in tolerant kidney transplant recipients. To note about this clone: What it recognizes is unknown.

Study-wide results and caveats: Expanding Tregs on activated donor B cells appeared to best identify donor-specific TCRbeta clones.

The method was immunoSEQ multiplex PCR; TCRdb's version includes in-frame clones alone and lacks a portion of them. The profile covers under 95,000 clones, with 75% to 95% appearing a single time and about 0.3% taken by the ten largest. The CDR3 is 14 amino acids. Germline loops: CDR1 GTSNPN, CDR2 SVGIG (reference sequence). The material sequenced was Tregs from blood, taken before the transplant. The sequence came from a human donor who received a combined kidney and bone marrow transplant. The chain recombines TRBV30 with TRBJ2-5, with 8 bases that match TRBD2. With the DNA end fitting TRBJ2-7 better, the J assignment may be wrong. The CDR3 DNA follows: TGTGCCTGGAGACGGAGAGCGGGAGCCTACGAGCAGTACTTC. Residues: CAWRRRAGAYEQYF.